Each of the 23 T cell receptor beta chains below was sequenced from the same sample in a study of shared clonotypes between healthy human individuals. Clones were sequenced by immunoSEQ multiplex PCR, and TCRdb holds only the in-frame ones, with some missing. The sample yields about 2 million clones, approximately 94% seen once. CD8 cells regarded as naive lacked CD45RO, were positively chosen for CCR7, and omitted terminally differentiated effector memory CD45RA+ cells. Material for sequencing was naive CD8+ T cells sorted from blood. Receptors originate from a young man in good health.

A remark on this clone: In the same sample, other DNA sequences code for this CDR3. The J gene is TRBJ2-1, the V gene TRBV6-5; D is ambiguous. Between the trimmed V and J ends, which lost 2 bases and 2 bases, there was a span of 7 bases. The CDR3 is made up of 14 amino acids. Germline assignment: CDR1 MNHEY and CDR2 SVGAGI. This CDR3 reads CASSYLGTYNEQFF. In nucleotides, the CDR3 is TGTGCCAGCAGTTACCTGGGAACCTACAATGAGCAGTTCTTC.

The chain combines TRBV5-4 with TRBJ1-1; no clear D. Per germline, CDR1 SGHNT and CDR2 YYREEE (reference sequence). The CDR3 is 12 residues long. V gave up 0 bases and J gave up 8 bases, with 8 bases separating them. CDR3 in amino acids: CASSLVAAEAFF. In nucleotides, the CDR3 is TGTGCCAGCAGCTTGGTAGCGGCGGAAGCTTTCTTT.

The chain joins TRBV4-2 to TRBJ2-5; no definite D call. CDR1 is LGHNA, CDR2 YNFKEQ, per germline. The V gene lost 1 base and the J gene lost 5 bases, with 2 bases spanning the gap. This CDR3 region has 11 residues. The CDR3 region is CASSQAETQYF. The CDR3, as DNA: TGTGCCAGCAGCCAAGCCGAGACCCAGTACTTC.

V is TRBV5-1 and J is TRBJ1-2, with 9 bases that match TRBD1. J was trimmed by 8 bases and V by 4 bases; bases with no gene match: 6. Looked up from germline, CDR1 is SGHRS and CDR2 is YFSETQ. This CDR3 is built from 13 residues. The chain's CDR3 is CASSKTGGDGYTF. CDR3 DNA sequence: TGCGCCAGCAGCAAAACAGGGGGCGACGGCTACACCTTC.

The chain carries TRBV7-8 and TRBJ2-7; D call uncertain. The CDR3 has 13 residues. Trimming removed 2 bases at V and 12 bases at J, with 17 bases between. Germline values: CDR1 SGHVS, CDR2 FQNEAQ. This CDR3 is CASSLTLDPEGYF. CDR3 nucleotides: TGTGCCAGCAGCTTAACCCTGGACCCGGAAGGGTACTTC.

The chain combines TRBV5-4 with TRBJ2-3, with 14 nucleotides matching TRBD2. With 4 bases clipped from V and 2 bases from J, the junction kept 12 bases outside the gene matches. In germline, CDR1 is SGHNT, CDR2 YYREEE (reference sequence). This CDR3 contains 19 residues. CDR3 sequence reads: CASSPYGPGLAGDTDTQYF. CDR3 sequence (DNA): TGTGCCAGCAGCCCCTATGGTCCGGGACTAGCGGGAGACACAGATACGCAGTATTTT.

This clone was seen just once. This CDR3 is CASSPLWDRGLETQYF. DNA for the CDR3: TGTGCCAGCAGCCCCCTCTGGGACAGGGGATTGGAGACCCAGTACTTC. The rearrangement joins TRBV7-6 to TRBJ2-5, with 10 bases fitting TRBD1. CDR1 is SGHVS and CDR2 is FNYEAQ in the germline V gene. The V gene end was trimmed by 5 bases and the J gene end by 5 bases; junction bases not matched to a gene: 11. This CDR3 is 16 amino acids long.

The chain has TRBV11-2 and TRBJ1-1, with no clear D. V lost 5 bases to trimming and J lost 4 bases, with 11 bases between them. Germline V CDR1 and CDR2: SGHAT, FQNNGV. This CDR3 is built from 13 residues. The CDR3 region is CASSQRWGTEAFF. CDR3 coding DNA: TGTGCCAGCAGCCAGCGCTGGGGCACTGAAGCTTTCTTT.

The V call is TRBV28, the J call TRBJ1-5; perhaps TRBD1 as D (5 bases). The CDR3 is 20 amino acids. Trimming pared 3 bases from V and 3 bases from J, leaving 27 bases between. In germline, CDR1 is MDHEN, CDR2 SYDVKM. CDR3 amino acids: CASSFLLSSIGGVVNQPQHF. In DNA, the CDR3 is TGTGCCAGCAGTTTCCTTCTTTCGTCCATTGGGGGGGTGGTCAATCAGCCCCAGCATTTT.

In DNA, the CDR3 is TGTGCCAGCAGCTCATCATCGCCAGGTCACACCTTC. Translating it yields CASSSSSPGHTF. The chain recombines TRBV7-9 with TRBJ1-2; no definite D call. Germline CDR1 SEHNR, CDR2 FQNEAQ (reference sequence). Trimming cost V 4 bases and J 12 bases, with 15 bases left between them. This CDR3 spans 12 amino acids.

V is TRBV28 and J is TRBJ2-5; D is unresolved. V was shortened by 5 bases and J by 9 bases, with 19 bases between the two germline ends. This CDR3 has 14 residues. In germline, CDR1 is MDHEN, CDR2 SYDVKM. CDR3 sequence reads: CASSLPGGSGAQYF. CDR3 in DNA: TGTGCCAGCAGTCTTCCTGGCGGCAGTGGGGCCCAGTACTTC.

The rearrangement joins TRBV6-5 to TRBJ1-1; tentatively, D is TRBD1 (6 bases). The CDR3 is 14 amino acids. V was trimmed by 6 bases and J by 1 base, leaving 12 bases between them. CDR1 and CDR2 (germline): MNHEY, SVGAGI. The CDR3 DNA is TGTGCCAGCAGCCAGGGGTTCGGGAACACTGAAGCTTTCTTT. Translated: CASSQGFGNTEAFF.

The J gene is TRBJ2-7, the V gene TRBV27, with 8 bases identical to TRBD1. The CDR3 is 15 residues long. The germline V gene has CDR1 MNHEY and CDR2 SMNVEV (reference sequence). V was clipped by 6 bases and J by 0 bases; unmatched bases: 7. CDR3 coding DNA: TGTGCCAGCAGCGTAACAGGGGGAAGCTCCTACGAGCAGTACTTC. Amino acids: CASSVTGGSSYEQYF.

The V and J genes are TRBV29-1 and TRBJ2-2; D possibly corresponds to TRBD2 (6 bases). The V gene lost 4 bases and the J gene lost 6 bases, with 18 bases spanning the gap. CDR3 size: 15 residues. Germline V gene data show CDR1 as SQVTM and CDR2 as ANQGSEA. The chain's CDR3 is CSVAGGLSFAGELFF. Here the CDR3 DNA reads TGCAGCGTTGCCGGGGGACTCAGCTTTGCCGGGGAGCTGTTTTTT.

This clone is a singleton in its sample. The genes are TRBV9 and TRBJ2-1, with D possibly being TRBD2 (6 bases). Germline assignment: CDR1 SGDLS and CDR2 YYNGEE. This CDR3 region has 16 residues. Trimming cost V 0 bases and J 5 bases, with 15 bases left between them. The CDR3 sequence is CASSVEPGLVNNEQFF. CDR3 DNA sequence: TGTGCCAGCAGCGTAGAGCCGGGACTGGTAAACAATGAGCAGTTCTTC.

The V gene is TRBV4-1, the J gene TRBJ2-7; 12 bases map to TRBD2. The CDR3 loop spans 16 amino acids. J was trimmed by 1 base and V by 6 bases; bases with no gene match: 7. The germline V gene has CDR1 MGHRA and CDR2 YSYEKL. CDR3 sequence: CASSFGLAGTSYEQYF. The CDR3 region has the DNA TGCGCCAGCAGTTTCGGACTAGCGGGGACGTCCTACGAGCAGTACTTC.

V usage is TRBV7-9 and J usage is TRBJ2-3; D possibly matches TRBD1 or TRBD2 (5 bases each). CDR3 size: 15 residues. V was pared by 0 bases and J by 2 bases, with 9 bases between. Germline assignment: CDR1 SEHNR and CDR2 FQNEAQ (reference sequence). CDR3 protein: CASSLAGDNTDTQYF. CDR3 sequence (DNA): TGTGCCAGCAGCTTAGCGGGGGATAACACAGATACGCAGTATTTT.

For this clone: In the same sample, other DNA sequences code for this CDR3. V is TRBV7-9 and J is TRBJ2-5; TRBD1 aligns across 10 bases. The CDR3 is 15 residues long. The germline V gene encodes CDR1 SEHNR and CDR2 FQNEAQ (reference sequence). V gave up 0 bases and J gave up 5 bases; unmatched junction bases: 3. CDR3 loop: CASSLATGGLETQYF. DNA for the CDR3: TGTGCCAGCAGCTTAGCGACAGGGGGCCTGGAGACCCAGTACTTC.

The chain joins TRBV28 to TRBJ2-2; D is unresolved. Germline CDR1 and CDR2: MDHEN and SYDVKM. The CDR3 runs 15 residues. Trimming pared 2 bases from V and 4 bases from J, leaving 11 bases between. CDR3 loop: CASSLSLPFTGELFF. The CDR3 bases are TGTGCCAGCAGTTTAAGTCTCCCTTTCACCGGGGAGCTGTTTTTT.

This rearrangement joins TRBV27 to TRBJ2-1, with D unclear. Germline lookup yields CDR1 MNHEY and CDR2 SMNVEV (reference sequence). This CDR3 spans 16 amino acids. V lost 2 bases, J lost 2 bases, and 13 bases lay in between. The CDR3 DNA reads TGTGCCAGCAGTTTAAATGGCGCAACCGCCTACAATGAGCAGTTCTTC. Amino acids: CASSLNGATAYNEQFF.

This chain's CDR3 is CASSYPNTEAFF. In nucleotides, the CDR3 is TGTGCCAGCAGTTATCCAAACACTGAAGCTTTCTTT. This chain uses TRBV28 with TRBJ1-1; D not certain. CDR3 size: 12 residues. The ends were cut back, 4 bases at V and 2 bases at J, with 5 bases in the middle. The germline V gene encodes CDR1 MDHEN and CDR2 SYDVKM.

As for this clone: The same CDR3 also results from other DNA sequences found in this sample. This chain links TRBV27 with TRBJ2-1; 8 nucleotides agree with TRBD2. Germline V CDR1 and CDR2: MNHEY, SMNVEV (reference sequence). The CDR3 runs 16 residues. J gave up 1 base and V 3 bases, and 5 bases lay outside the gene matches. In DNA, the CDR3 is TGTGCCAGCAGTTTCTCAGCGGGAGAATCCTACAATGAGCAGTTCTTC. It yields the protein CASSFSAGESYNEQFF.

This clone was seen just once. The chain employs TRBV13 and TRBJ2-3; 9 bases map to TRBD2. The CDR3 extends over 17 amino acids. In germline, CDR1 is PRHDT, CDR2 FYEKMQ (reference sequence). V dropped 1 base and J dropped 2; count of bases not matched to a gene: 7. The CDR3 region is CASSLAGLAGDTDTQYF. CDR3 DNA: TGTGCCAGCAGCTTAGCTGGATTAGCGGGAGACACAGATACGCAGTATTTT. Complete variable domain (other parts from reference TRBV13 and TRBJ2-3): AAGVIQSPRHLIKEKRETATLKCYPIPRHDTVYWYQQGPGQDPQFLISFYEKMQSDKGSIPDRFSAQQFSDYHSELNMSSLELGDSALYFCASSLAGLAGDTDTQYFGPGTRLTVL.